The 32 T cell receptor beta chains presented below share a single source sample, sequenced in a study of graft-versus-host responses after intestinal transplantation. Clones were sequenced by immunoSEQ multiplex PCR, and TCRdb holds only the in-frame ones, with some missing. The sample shows around 29,000 clones, roughly 85% of them seen only once. The sample was PBMCs, taken approximately 460 days after intestinal transplantation. The receptor set was obtained from a human patient who received an intestinal transplant, so some T cells may come from the graft donor.

V is TRBV19 and J is TRBJ1-5; possibly TRBD1 for D (5 bases). Trimming stripped 10 bases from V and 4 bases from J, with 17 bases between. The CDR3 has 14 residues. Germline CDR1 LNHDA, CDR2 SQIVND (reference sequence). The CDR3 DNA is TGTGCCATCGGGCGGGGGGATGGAAATCAGCCCCAGCATTTT. Encoded protein: CAIGRGDGNQPQHF.

V usage is TRBV6-5 and J usage is TRBJ2-3; D gene unclear. The CDR3 extends over 12 amino acids. Germline V gene lookup returns CDR1 MNHEY and CDR2 SVGAGI. Between the trimmed V and J ends, which lost 8 bases and 6 bases, there was a span of 12 bases. The CDR3 DNA sequence: TGTGCCAGCCATCGACGAGGCGATACGCAGTATTTT. Translated, it gives CASHRRGDTQYF.

The CDR3: CASSIAGGIEAFF. For the CDR3, the DNA is TGTGCCAGTAGTATAGCTGGAGGGATTGAAGCTTTCTTT. V gene TRBV19 combines with J gene TRBJ1-1, with no clear D. Germline V gene sequence: CDR1 LNHDA, CDR2 SQIVND (reference sequence). V lost 1 base, J lost 7 bases, and 10 bases lay in between. The CDR3 is 13 amino acids.

The genes are TRBV12-5 and TRBJ2-3, with 7 bases lining up with TRBD1. The CDR3 loop spans 16 amino acids. With 6 bases clipped from V and 2 bases from J, the junction kept 11 bases outside the gene matches. The germline V gene has CDR1 LGHNT and CDR2 FRNRAP. CDR3: CASGYHTGAITDTQYF. The CDR3 nucleotides are TGTGCTAGTGGCTATCACACAGGGGCCATCACAGATACGCAGTATTTT. Variable domain in full (rest from reference TRBV12-5 and TRBJ2-3): DARVTQTPRHKVTEMGQEVTMRCQPILGHNTVFWYRQTMMQGLELLAYFRNRAPLDDSGMPKDRFSAEMPDATLATLKIQPSEPRDSAVYFCASGYHTGAITDTQYFGPGTRLTVL.

J is TRBJ1-6 and V is TRBV6-1; 9 bases are shared with TRBD1. This CDR3 is built from 15 residues. From germline, CDR1 is MNHNS and CDR2 SASEGT. The V and J ends lost 5 bases and 7 bases, in that order; junction bases with no gene match: 6. CDR3 sequence reads: CASSPWTGANSPLHF. CDR3 nucleotide sequence: TGTGCCAGCAGTCCTTGGACAGGGGCCAATTCACCCCTCCACTTT.

The rearrangement links TRBV28 to TRBJ1-2; D gene ambiguous. This CDR3 comprises 13 residues. CDR1 and CDR2 from the germline V gene are MDHEN and SYDVKM. Deletions cut 1 base from V and 3 bases from J, with 6 bases between. The CDR3 reads CASSLLRYYGYTF. The CDR3 DNA sequence: TGTGCCAGCAGTTTATTACGGTACTATGGCTACACCTTC.

The chain combines TRBV11-2 with TRBJ2-3; 7 bases line up with TRBD2. With 5 bases clipped from V and 0 bases from J, the junction kept 8 bases outside the gene matches. CDR1 is SGHAT, CDR2 FQNNGV, per germline. The CDR3 sequence is 16 residues long. This CDR3 is CASSRLAGRSTDTQYF. CDR3 nucleotides: TGTGCCAGCAGCCGACTAGCAGGGAGGAGCACAGATACGCAGTATTTT.

This clone was picked up one time. V is TRBV18 and J is TRBJ2-5; D is uncertain. V was trimmed by 2 bases and J by 4 bases, leaving 5 bases between them. The CDR3 covers 12 residues. Germline V gene data show CDR1 as KGHSH and CDR2 as LQKENI. CDR3 sequence (DNA): TGTGCCAGCTCACCAAGGTCAGAGACCCAGTACTTC. Encoded protein: CASSPRSETQYF.

CDR3: CASSLELAGGPSDTQYF. The DNA of the CDR3 is TGTGCCAGCAGCTTAGAACTAGCGGGGGGGCCTTCAGATACGCAGTATTTT. The chain uses TRBV7-2 and TRBJ2-3, with 13 bases aligning to TRBD2. Germline V gene data show CDR1 as SGHTA and CDR2 as FQGNSA. Trimming at V came to 1 base and at J to 4 bases, leaving 5 bases not matched to a gene. The CDR3 spans 17 residues. The entire variable domain, with the rest obtained from reference TRBV7-2 and TRBJ2-3, is as follows: GAGVSQSPSNKVTEKGKDVELRCDPISGHTALYWYRQSLGQGLEFLIYFQGNSAPDKSGLPSDRFSAERTGGSVSTLTIQRTQQEDSAVYLCASSLELAGGPSDTQYFGPGTRLTVL.

DNA for the CDR3: TGTGCCAGCAGTGAAGCGGGGACAGGGGGCCGGGAGACCCAGTACTTC. Amino acids: CASSEAGTGGRETQYF. The chain links TRBV28 to TRBJ2-5, with 12 bases fitting TRBD1. The CDR3 totals 16 residues. Per the germline V gene, CDR1 is MDHEN and CDR2 is SYDVKM. V was pared by 5 bases and J by 5 bases, with 9 bases of the junction left unmatched.

V is TRBV15 and J is TRBJ2-2; possibly TRBD1 for D (7 bases). The V gene lost 3 bases and the J gene lost 6 bases, with 14 bases spanning the gap. In germline, CDR1 is LNHNV, CDR2 YYDKDF (reference sequence). This CDR3 has 15 amino acids. The CDR3 DNA sequence: TGTGCCACCAGCAGTTGGCAGGGGGGAGCCGGGGAGCTGTTTTTT. It specifies CATSSWQGGAGELFF.

The chain recombines TRBV4-1 with TRBJ1-1, with D unclear. The CDR3 is made up of 12 amino acids. Germline V CDR1 and CDR2: MGHRA, YSYEKL. V was clipped by 4 bases and J by 4 bases, with 7 bases between them. The CDR3 sequence: CASSPRGTEAFF. The CDR3 DNA reads as TGCGCCAGCAGCCCCCGTGGCACTGAAGCTTTCTTT.

This clone was seen a single time. This chain connects TRBV15 to TRBJ2-7; D remains ambiguous. Germline lookup yields CDR1 LNHNV and CDR2 YYDKDF (reference sequence). The CDR3 sequence is 14 residues long. The V end was cut by 0 bases, the J end by 3 bases, with 9 bases between. The CDR3 nucleotides are TGTGCCACCAGCAGAGATGGGGTAAACTACGAGCAGTACTTC. This gives the protein CATSRDGVNYEQYF.

The gene calls are TRBV4-1 and TRBJ2-1, with unresolved D. CDR1 MGHRA and CDR2 YSYEKL come from the germline V gene. The CDR3 loop spans 12 amino acids. The V gene lost 1 base and the J gene lost 4 bases, with 2 bases spanning the gap. The CDR3 loop is CASSQGYNEQFF. In nucleotides, the CDR3 is TGCGCCAGCAGCCAAGGTTACAATGAGCAGTTCTTC.

This chain joins TRBV6-4 and TRBJ2-3; the D gene could be TRBD1 or TRBD2 (5 bases each). V dropped 6 bases and J dropped 3 bases, with 13 bases sitting between them. This CDR3 region has 14 residues. Per the germline V gene, CDR1 is MRHNA and CDR2 is SNTAGT. The CDR3: CASSTGRSTDTQYF. The CDR3 nucleotides are TGTGCCAGCAGCACGGGACGGTCGACAGATACGCAGTATTTT.

This chain uses TRBV6-5 with TRBJ1-1; D gene ambiguous. CDR1 and CDR2 from the germline V gene are MNHEY and SVGAGI. This CDR3 has 14 amino acids. Trimming left V 2 bases short and J 1 base short, with 8 bases between. Here the CDR3 DNA reads TGTGCCAGCAGTTACGTTCCCACGAACACTGAAGCTTTCTTT. Translating gives CASSYVPTNTEAFF.

V and J are TRBV2 and TRBJ2-3; 7 positions agree with TRBD2. The CDR3 has 13 residues. V dropped 2 bases and J dropped 4; count of bases not matched to a gene: 0. CDR1 and CDR2 (germline): SNHLY, FYNNEI. The CDR3 sequence is CASSERGADTQYF. CDR3 bases: TGTGCCAGCAGTGAACGGGGGGCAGATACGCAGTATTTT. Full variable domain (remainder filled in from reference TRBV2 and TRBJ2-3): EPEVTQTPSHQVTQMGQEVILRCVPISNHLYFYWYRQILGQKVEFLVSFYNNEISEKSEIFDDQFSVERPDGSNFTLKIRSTKLEDSAMYFCASSERGADTQYFGPGTRLTVL.

This clone has a single count. The rearrangement links TRBV28 to TRBJ2-7; D unclear. Germline values: CDR1 MDHEN, CDR2 SYDVKM. The V end was cut by 6 bases, the J end by 4 bases, with 16 bases between. The CDR3 spans 14 residues. CDR3 nucleotides: TGTGCCAGCAGCCAGAGGACCAACTCATACGAGCAGTACTTC. Protein sequence: CASSQRTNSYEQYF.

The CDR3 sequence: CASSAPVEQFF. The CDR3 DNA sequence: TGTGCCAGCAGTGCCCCCGTGGAGCAGTTCTTC. The chain couples TRBV2 to TRBJ2-1; D ambiguous. The CDR3 covers 11 residues. V dropped 4 bases and J dropped 10 bases, with 8 bases sitting between them. Germline V gives CDR1 SNHLY, CDR2 FYNNEI.

The chain combines TRBV5-1 with TRBJ1-3; a possible D gene is TRBD1 (6 bases). Per the germline V gene, CDR1 is SGHRS and CDR2 is YFSETQ. This CDR3 has 14 residues. Trimming removed 6 bases from V and 0 bases from J, with 10 bases in between. CDR3 sequence reads: CASKGGPSGNTIYF. In nucleotides, the CDR3 is TGCGCCAGCAAGGGGGGCCCCTCTGGAAACACCATATATTTT.

The chain couples TRBV9 to TRBJ2-5, with 9 bases aligning to TRBD2. Germline CDR1 is SGDLS and CDR2 is YYNGEE. After removal of 3 bases from V and 5 bases from J, the junction contained 11 bases not matched to a gene. The CDR3 consists of 16 residues. CDR3 nucleotides: TGTGCCAGCAGCGCCCGTTTACTAGCGGGTAGGGAGACCCAGTACTTC. Its translation: CASSARLLAGRETQYF.

J is TRBJ1-2 and V is TRBV29-1; 8 bases agree with TRBD1. V shed 3 bases, J shed 3 bases, and the junction held 3 bases outside the gene matches. This CDR3 contains 13 residues. Germline V lookup: CDR1 SQVTM, CDR2 ANQGSEA. CDR3 bases: TGCAGCGTTGAGGACAGGGCAGACTATGGCTACACCTTC. It translates to CSVEDRADYGYTF.

The rearrangement links TRBV30 to TRBJ2-1, with 7 nucleotides matching TRBD2. V lost 0 bases, J lost 2 bases, and 7 bases stayed unmatched. Germline CDR1 GTSNPN, CDR2 SVGIG (reference sequence). CDR3 length equals 16 residues. In DNA, the CDR3 is TGTGCCTGGAGTGTGGGGTCTAGCGGACCCTACAATGAGCAGTTCTTC. It yields the protein CAWSVGSSGPYNEQFF. The whole variable domain, remainder taken from reference TRBV30 and TRBJ2-1, is SQTIHQWPATLVQPVGSPLSLECTVEGTSNPNLYWYRQAAGRGLQLLFYSVGIGQISSEVPQNLSASRPQDRQFILSSKKLLLSDSGFYLCAWSVGSSGPYNEQFFGPGTRLTVL.

V is TRBV28 and J is TRBJ2-3; weak D call: TRBD1 (5 bases). The CDR3 is 18 amino acids. Germline V gene sequence: CDR1 MDHEN, CDR2 SYDVKM. Trimming pared 5 bases from V and 2 bases from J, leaving 23 bases between. As DNA, the CDR3 is TGTGCCAGCAGTCTTCCTATACAGACAGTAGGTTACACAGATACGCAGTATTTT. It encodes CASSLPIQTVGYTDTQYF.

The chain has TRBV7-2 and TRBJ2-1; 7 nucleotides align to TRBD2. This CDR3 is 14 amino acids long. Germline CDR1 reads SGHTA; CDR2 reads FQGNSA. The J segment lost 9 bases and the V segment lost 5 bases, leaving 10 bases of the junction unmatched. In nucleotides, the CDR3 is TGTGCCAGCAGCCGTAGCGGGCCGCGGGGTGAGCAGTTCTTC. Protein: CASSRSGPRGEQFF.

The V call is TRBV5-6, the J call TRBJ1-6; D may be TRBD1 (5 bases). Germline CDR1 and CDR2: SGHDT and YYEEEE. The CDR3 is 16 residues long. Deletions cut 6 bases from V and 7 bases from J, with 20 bases between. This CDR3 is CASTPRGGPSNSPLHF. Written as DNA, the CDR3 is TGTGCCAGCACTCCACGGGGGGGACCTTCGAATTCACCCCTCCACTTT.

The V and J genes are TRBV10-2 and TRBJ2-7; 9 bases agree with TRBD1. The CDR3 loop spans 14 amino acids. J lost 4 bases, V lost 8 bases, and 9 bases had no gene match. Germline CDR1 and CDR2: WSHSY and SAAADI. The CDR3 DNA reads as TGCGCCAGCGGGCCGGGACAGGGATGGTACGAGCAGTACTTC. This translates into CASGPGQGWYEQYF.

V and J are TRBV27 and TRBJ2-7, with 7 positions matching TRBD1. With V trimmed by 6 bases and J by 4 bases, 6 bases remained unmatched. CDR1 and CDR2 from the germline V gene are MNHEY and SMNVEV (reference sequence). The CDR3 extends over 13 amino acids. CDR3 region: CASSPGQTYEQYF. CDR3 coding DNA: TGTGCCAGCAGCCCGGGACAGACATACGAGCAGTACTTC.

The chain has TRBV7-9 and TRBJ1-4; no definite D call. From germline, CDR1 is SEHNR and CDR2 FQNEAQ (reference sequence). Trimming pared 9 bases from V and 5 bases from J, leaving 7 bases between. CDR3 length: 11 residues. CDR3 nucleotide sequence: TGTGCCAGTCGGAGAAATGAAAAACTGTTTTTT. Amino acid sequence: CASRRNEKLFF.

CDR3 in DNA: TGTGCCAGCAGCTCCGCGTGGACTAGCGGGCGGGGTGGTGCGACCCAGTACTTC. Translation gives CASSSAWTSGRGGATQYF. This chain uses TRBV11-2 with TRBJ2-5; 11 bases are a match to TRBD2. The CDR3 is 18 residues long. CDR1 is SGHAT and CDR2 is FQNNGV in the germline V gene. V lost 4 bases and J lost 7; bases outside the gene matches: 17.

This clone has only one observation. The chain recombines TRBV30 with TRBJ1-6; D is perhaps TRBD1 (5 bases). Germline V gives CDR1 GTSNPN, CDR2 SVGIG (reference sequence). V was trimmed by 5 bases and J by 9 bases, leaving 14 bases between them. The CDR3 covers 13 residues. CDR3 amino acids: CAWAPQGSSPLHF. As DNA, the CDR3 is TGTGCCTGGGCTCCCCAGGGTAGTTCACCCCTCCACTTT.

The chain's CDR3 is CASSPGTGGYEQYF. The CDR3 region has the DNA TGTGCCAGCAGCCCTGGGACAGGGGGCTACGAGCAGTACTTC. The chain employs TRBV7-2 and TRBJ2-7; 11 bases agree with TRBD1. Germline loops: CDR1 SGHTA, CDR2 FQGNSA. The CDR3 has 14 amino acids. V lost 5 bases and J lost 3; bases outside the gene matches: 3.